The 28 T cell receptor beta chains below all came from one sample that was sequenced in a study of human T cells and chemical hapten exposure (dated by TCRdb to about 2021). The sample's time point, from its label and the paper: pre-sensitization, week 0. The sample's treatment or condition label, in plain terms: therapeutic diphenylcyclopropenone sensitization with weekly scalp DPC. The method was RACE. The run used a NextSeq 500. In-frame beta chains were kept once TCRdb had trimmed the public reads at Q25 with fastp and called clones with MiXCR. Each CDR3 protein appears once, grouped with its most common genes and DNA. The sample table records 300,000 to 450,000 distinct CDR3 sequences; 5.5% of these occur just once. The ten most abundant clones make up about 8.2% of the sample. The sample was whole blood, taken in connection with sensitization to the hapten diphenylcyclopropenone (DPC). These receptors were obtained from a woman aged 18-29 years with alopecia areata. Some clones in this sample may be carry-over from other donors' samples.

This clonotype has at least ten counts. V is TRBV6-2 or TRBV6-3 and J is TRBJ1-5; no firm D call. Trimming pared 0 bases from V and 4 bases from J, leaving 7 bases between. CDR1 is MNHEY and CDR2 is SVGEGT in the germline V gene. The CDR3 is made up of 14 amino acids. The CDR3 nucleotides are TGTGCCAGCAGTTACTCAACAGAGAATCAGCCCCAGCATTTT. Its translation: CASSYSTENQPQHF.

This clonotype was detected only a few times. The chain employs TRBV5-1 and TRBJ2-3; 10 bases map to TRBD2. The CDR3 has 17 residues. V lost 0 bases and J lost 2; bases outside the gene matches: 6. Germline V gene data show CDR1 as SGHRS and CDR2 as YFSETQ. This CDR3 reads CASSLGASGGDTDTQYF. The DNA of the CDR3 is TGCGCCAGCAGCTTGGGAGCTAGCGGGGGAGACACAGATACGCAGTATTTT.

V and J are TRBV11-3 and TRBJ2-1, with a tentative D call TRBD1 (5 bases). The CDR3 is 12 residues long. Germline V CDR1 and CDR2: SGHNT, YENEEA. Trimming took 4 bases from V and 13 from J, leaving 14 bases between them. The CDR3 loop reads CASSSLGQAQFF. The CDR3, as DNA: TGTGCCAGCAGCTCTCTGGGGCAGGCTCAGTTCTTC. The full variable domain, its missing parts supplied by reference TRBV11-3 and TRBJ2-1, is EAGVVQSPRYKIIEKKQPVAFWCNPISGHNTLYWYLQNLGQGPELLIRYENEEAVDDSQLPKDRFSAERLKGVDSTLKIQPAELGDSAVYLCASSSLGQAQFFGPGTRLTVL.

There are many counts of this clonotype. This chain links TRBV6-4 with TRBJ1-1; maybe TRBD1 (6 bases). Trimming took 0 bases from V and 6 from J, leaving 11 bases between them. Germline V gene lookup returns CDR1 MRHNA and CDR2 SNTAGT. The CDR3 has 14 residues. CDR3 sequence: CASSDSPGAPEAFF. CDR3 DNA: TGTGCCAGCAGTGACTCACCGGGGGCTCCTGAAGCTTTCTTT.

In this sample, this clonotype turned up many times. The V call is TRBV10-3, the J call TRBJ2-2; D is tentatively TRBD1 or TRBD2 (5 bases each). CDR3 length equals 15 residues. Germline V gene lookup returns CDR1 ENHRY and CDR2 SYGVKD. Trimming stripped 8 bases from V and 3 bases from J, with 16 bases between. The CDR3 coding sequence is TGTGCCATCTTCTCGGGACGAGGCCACACCGGGGAGCTGTTTTTT. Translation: CAIFSGRGHTGELFF.

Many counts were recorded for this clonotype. In nucleotides, the CDR3 is TGTGCCAGCAGTTTATCCCGACTAGCGGGGGGCACCGGGGAGCTGTTTTTT. Amino acids: CASSLSRLAGGTGELFF. The V gene is TRBV27, the J gene TRBJ2-2, with 13 bases lining up with TRBD2. V lost 0 bases and J lost 4; bases outside the gene matches: 2. Per the germline V gene, CDR1 is MNHEY and CDR2 is SMNVEV (reference sequence). The CDR3 extends over 17 amino acids.

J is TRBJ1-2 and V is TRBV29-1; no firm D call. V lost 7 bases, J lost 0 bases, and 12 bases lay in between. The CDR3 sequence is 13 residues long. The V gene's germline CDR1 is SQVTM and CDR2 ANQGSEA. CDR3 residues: CSGNRTSNYGYTF. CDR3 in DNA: TGCAGCGGGAACAGAACCTCTAACTATGGCTACACCTTC.

The DNA of the CDR3 is TGCAGCGTTGAAGATCCCGGATATCAAGAGACCCAGTACTTC. Translated: CSVEDPGYQETQYF. The chain joins TRBV29-1 to TRBJ2-5; D is unclear. V was shortened by 0 bases and J by 2 bases, with 10 bases between the two germline ends. The germline V gene encodes CDR1 SQVTM and CDR2 ANQGSEA. The CDR3 contains 14 residues.

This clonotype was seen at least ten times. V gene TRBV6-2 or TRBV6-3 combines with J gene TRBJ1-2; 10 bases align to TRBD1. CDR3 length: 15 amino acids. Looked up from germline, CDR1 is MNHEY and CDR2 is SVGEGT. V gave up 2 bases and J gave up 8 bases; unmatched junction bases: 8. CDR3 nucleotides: TGTGCCAGCAGTTACCACTCGACAGGGGGCCAAGGCTACACCTTC. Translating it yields CASSYHSTGGQGYTF.

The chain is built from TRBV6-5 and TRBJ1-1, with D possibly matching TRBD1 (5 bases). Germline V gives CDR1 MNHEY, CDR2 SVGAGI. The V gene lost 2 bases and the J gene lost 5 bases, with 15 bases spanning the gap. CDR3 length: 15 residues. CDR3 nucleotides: TGTGCCAGCAGTTACGGGAGGCCAGGGCGAACTGAAGCTTTCTTT. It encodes CASSYGRPGRTEAFF.

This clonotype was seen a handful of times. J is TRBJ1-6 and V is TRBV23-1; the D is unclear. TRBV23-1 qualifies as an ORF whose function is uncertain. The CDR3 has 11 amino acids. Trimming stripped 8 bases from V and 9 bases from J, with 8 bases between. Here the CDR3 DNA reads TGCGCCAGCGAGGAAGTTTCACCCCTCCACTTT. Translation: CASEEVSPLHF.

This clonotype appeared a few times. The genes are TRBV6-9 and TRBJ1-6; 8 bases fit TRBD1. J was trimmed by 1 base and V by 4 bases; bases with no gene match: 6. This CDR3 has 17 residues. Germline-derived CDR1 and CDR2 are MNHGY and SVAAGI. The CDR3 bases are TGTGCCAGCAGTTCCCGGGACAGGATGTCCTATAATTCACCCCTCCACTTT. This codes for CASSSRDRMSYNSPLHF.

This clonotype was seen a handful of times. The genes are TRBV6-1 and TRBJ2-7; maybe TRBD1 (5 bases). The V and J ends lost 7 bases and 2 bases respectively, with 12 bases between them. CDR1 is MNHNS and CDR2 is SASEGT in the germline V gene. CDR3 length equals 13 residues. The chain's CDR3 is CASNPGITYEQYF. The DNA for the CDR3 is TGTGCCAGCAACCCAGGGATTACCTACGAGCAGTACTTC.

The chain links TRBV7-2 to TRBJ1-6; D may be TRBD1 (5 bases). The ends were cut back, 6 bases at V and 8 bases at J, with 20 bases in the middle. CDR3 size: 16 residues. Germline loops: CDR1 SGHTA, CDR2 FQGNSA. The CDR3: CASRPGGAGQHSPLHF. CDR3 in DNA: TGTGCCAGCAGACCAGGAGGAGCAGGGCAACATTCACCCCTCCACTTT.

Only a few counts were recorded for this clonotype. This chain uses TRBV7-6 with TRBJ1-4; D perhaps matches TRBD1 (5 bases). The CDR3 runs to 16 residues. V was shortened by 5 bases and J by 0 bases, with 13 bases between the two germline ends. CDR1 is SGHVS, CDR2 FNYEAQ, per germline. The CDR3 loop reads CASSPLMGATNEKLFF. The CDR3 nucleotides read TGTGCCAGCAGCCCTTTGATGGGGGCAACTAATGAAAAACTGTTTTTT.

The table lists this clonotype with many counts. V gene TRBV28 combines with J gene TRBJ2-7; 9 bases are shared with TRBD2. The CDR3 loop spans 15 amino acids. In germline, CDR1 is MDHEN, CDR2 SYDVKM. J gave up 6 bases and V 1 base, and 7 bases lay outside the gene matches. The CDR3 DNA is TGTGCCAGCAGTTTATCCGTGGCGGGGGGGAGCGAGCAGTACTTC. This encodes CASSLSVAGGSEQYF.

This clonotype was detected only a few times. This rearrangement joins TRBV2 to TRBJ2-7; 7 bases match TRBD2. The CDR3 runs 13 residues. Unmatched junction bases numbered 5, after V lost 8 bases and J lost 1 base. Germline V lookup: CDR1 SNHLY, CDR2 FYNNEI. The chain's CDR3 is CASVGDYSYEQYF. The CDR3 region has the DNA TGTGCCAGCGTTGGGGACTATTCCTACGAGCAGTACTTC.

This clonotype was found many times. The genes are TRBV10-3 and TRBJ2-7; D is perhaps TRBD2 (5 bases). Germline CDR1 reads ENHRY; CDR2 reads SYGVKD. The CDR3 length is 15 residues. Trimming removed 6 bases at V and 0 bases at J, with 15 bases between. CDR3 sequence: CAIRLTGVSSYEQYF. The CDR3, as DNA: TGTGCCATCAGACTGACCGGGGTCAGCTCCTACGAGCAGTACTTC.

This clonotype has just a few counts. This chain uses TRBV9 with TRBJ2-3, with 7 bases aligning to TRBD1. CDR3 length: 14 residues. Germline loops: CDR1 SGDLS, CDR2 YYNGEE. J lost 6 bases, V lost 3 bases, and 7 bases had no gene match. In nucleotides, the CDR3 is TGTGCCAGCAGCGCCATGACAGGGTCCGATACGCAGTATTTT. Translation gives CASSAMTGSDTQYF.

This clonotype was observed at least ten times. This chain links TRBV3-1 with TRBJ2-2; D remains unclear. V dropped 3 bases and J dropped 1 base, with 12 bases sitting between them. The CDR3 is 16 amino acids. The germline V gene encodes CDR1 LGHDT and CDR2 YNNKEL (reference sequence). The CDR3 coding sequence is TGTGCCAGCAGCCATGGGATACCCTTGAACACCGGGGAGCTGTTTTTT. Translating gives CASSHGIPLNTGELFF. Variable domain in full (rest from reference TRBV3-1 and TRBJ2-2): DTAVSQTPKYLVTQMGNDKSIKCEQNLGHDTMYWYKQDSKKFLKIMFSYNNKELIINETVPNRFSPKSPDKAHLNLHINSLELGDSAVYFCASSHGIPLNTGELFFGEGSRLTVL.

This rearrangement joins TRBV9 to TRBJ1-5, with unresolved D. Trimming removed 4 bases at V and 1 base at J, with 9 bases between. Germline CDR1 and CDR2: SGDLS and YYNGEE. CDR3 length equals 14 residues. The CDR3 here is CASSTGLSNQPQHF. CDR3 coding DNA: TGTGCCAGCAGCACCGGACTGAGCAATCAGCCCCAGCATTTT.

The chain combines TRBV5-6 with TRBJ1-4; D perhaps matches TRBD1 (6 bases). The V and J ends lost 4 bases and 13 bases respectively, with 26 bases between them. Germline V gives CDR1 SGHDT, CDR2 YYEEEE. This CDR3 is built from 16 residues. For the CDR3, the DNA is TGTGCCAGCAGCCCCCTACGGGTAAAGGGGGGTGGAAGACTGTTTTTT. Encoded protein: CASSPLRVKGGGRLFF.

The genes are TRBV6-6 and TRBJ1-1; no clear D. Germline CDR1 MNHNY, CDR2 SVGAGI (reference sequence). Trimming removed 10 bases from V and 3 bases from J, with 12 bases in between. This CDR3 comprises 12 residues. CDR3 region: CAIREFDTEAFF. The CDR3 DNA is TGTGCCATCCGGGAGTTCGACACTGAAGCTTTCTTT.

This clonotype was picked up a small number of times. CDR3 sequence: CASSLTDPYTEAFF. In nucleotides, the CDR3 is TGTGCCAGCAGCTTGACAGATCCTTACACTGAAGCTTTCTTT. The chain joins TRBV28 to TRBJ1-1, with TRBD1 as a possible D gene (5 bases). The germline gives CDR1 MDHEN, CDR2 SYDVKM. CDR3 length equals 14 residues. The V end was cut by 6 bases, the J end by 3 bases, with 14 bases between.

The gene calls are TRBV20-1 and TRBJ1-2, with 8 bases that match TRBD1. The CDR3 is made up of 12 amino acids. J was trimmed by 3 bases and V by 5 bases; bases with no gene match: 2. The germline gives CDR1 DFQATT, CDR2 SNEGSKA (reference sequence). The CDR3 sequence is CSALQGDYGYTF. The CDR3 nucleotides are TGCAGTGCTTTACAGGGGGACTATGGCTACACCTTC.

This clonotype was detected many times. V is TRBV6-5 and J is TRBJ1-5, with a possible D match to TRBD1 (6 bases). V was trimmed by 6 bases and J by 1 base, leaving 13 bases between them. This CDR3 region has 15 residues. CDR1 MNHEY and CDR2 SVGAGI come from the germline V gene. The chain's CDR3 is CASSGTPESNQPQHF. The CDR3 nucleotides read TGTGCCAGCAGCGGGACACCGGAGAGCAATCAGCCCCAGCATTTT.

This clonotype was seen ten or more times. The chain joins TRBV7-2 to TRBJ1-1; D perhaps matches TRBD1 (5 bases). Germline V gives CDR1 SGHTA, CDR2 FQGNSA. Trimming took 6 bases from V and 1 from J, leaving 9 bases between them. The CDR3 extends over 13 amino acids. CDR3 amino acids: CASRGQGNTEAFF. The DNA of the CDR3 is TGTGCCAGCAGGGGGCAGGGGAACACTGAAGCTTTCTTT. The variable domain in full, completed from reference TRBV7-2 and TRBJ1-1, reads GAGVSQSPSNKVTEKGKDVELRCDPISGHTALYWYRQSLGQGLEFLIYFQGNSAPDKSGLPSDRFSAERTGGSVSTLTIQRTQQEDSAVYLCASRGQGNTEAFFGQGTRLTVV.

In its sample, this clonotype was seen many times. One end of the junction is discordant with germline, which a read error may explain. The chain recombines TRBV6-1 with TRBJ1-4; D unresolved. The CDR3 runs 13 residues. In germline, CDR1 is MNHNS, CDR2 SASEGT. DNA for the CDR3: TGTGCCATTTCCCGGGCAATTAATGAAAAACTGGTTTTT. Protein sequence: CAISRAINEKLVF.